A selection of T cell receptor beta chains follows, all from one sample in a study of shared clonotypes between healthy human individuals. Assay used: immunoSEQ multiplex PCR; TCRdb lists only in-frame clones, some missing. Here the sample spans fewer than 550,000 clones, 60% to 80% being singletons. The sequencing input was PBMCs. The receptors here all came from a woman aged 40 to 50 in good health. Some clones in this sample may be carry-over from other donors' samples. Each CDR3 is given with its conserved first and last residue.

V: TRBV4-1
CDR3: CASSPSLGAGGNTGELFF

V: TRBV28
CDR3: CASSLPPGTAQETQYF

V: TRBV6-5
CDR3: CASSGAKNIQYF

V: TRBV19
CDR3: CASSIIGLPGYTF

V: TRBV7-9
CDR3: CASSNRDSHSYEQYF

V: TRBV10-1
CDR3: CASSLPVGEQYF

V: TRBV11-2
CDR3: CASSLDLVTRSTDTQYF

V: TRBV7-9
CDR3: CASSFTGSTEAFF

V: TRBV5-4
CDR3: CATKTSGGVRSYNEQFF

V: TRBV7-9
CDR3: CASSPTRGDTQYF

V: TRBV7-8
CDR3: CASNPDGGPEAFF

V: TRBV5-4
CDR3: CASSKPGLAGNEQFF

V: TRBV7-2
CDR3: CASSPGPLPVLFF

V: TRBV15
CDR3: CATSRVAGGRQFF

V: TRBV11-1
CDR3: CASSRSGPTDTQYF

V: TRBV10-2
CDR3: CASSAGTEQETQYF

V: TRBV10-3
CDR3: CAIRAGGTTYEQYF

V: TRBV7-3
CDR3: CASSFLTSGTYNEQFF

V: TRBV4-3
CDR3: CASSQDLNPAGVPDTQYF

V: TRBV5-4
CDR3: CASSLGGNTQETQYF

V: TRBV6-5
CDR3: CASSPPLPAEQFF

V: TRBV7-3
CDR3: CASSLVGGGLTSNQPQHF

V: TRBV5-4
CDR3: CASSLAGGPSYEQYF

V: TRBV9
CDR3: CASSVGAGGGADTQYF

V: TRBV7-3
CDR3: CASSPGRANTGELFF

V: TRBV18
CDR3: CASSQTGGNTEAFF

V: TRBV5-4
CDR3: CASSLQDEKLFF

V: TRBV28
CDR3: CASSPGTSLLYEQYF

V: TRBV19
CDR3: CASGNRVGYEQYF

V: TRBV5-1
CDR3: CASSFGGGRETQYF

V: TRBV30
CDR3: CAWGTGGFDEKLFF

V: TRBV6-6
CDR3: CASRSTGEAQETQYF

V: TRBV28
CDR3: CASRRRDEKLFF

V: TRBV28
CDR3: CASSLREGASDIQYF

V: TRBV28
CDR3: CASSSHYEQFF

V: TRBV6-4
CDR3: CATSSGTSDHNEQFF

V: TRBV7-9
CDR3: CASSLGQGTNEKLFF

V: TRBV4-2
CDR3: CASSQNREATSGNTIYF

V: TRBV15
CDR3: CATSRDRDRGLEASYNEQFF

V: TRBV10-3
CDR3: CAISAGQGDYNEQFF

V: TRBV28
CDR3: CASSLGQPLAKNIQYF

V: TRBV4-3
CDR3: CASSQEEGVSDQPQHF

V: TRBV9
CDR3: CASSAGDVYEQYF

V: TRBV11-2
CDR3: CASSLSQGADTIYF

V: TRBV7-9
CDR3: CASSLGGGGTEAFF

V: TRBV28
CDR3: CASSFQLVGETQYF

V: TRBV6-1
CDR3: CASSSSGSGEQFF

V: TRBV10-3
CDR3: CAIGGGTGELFF

V: TRBV25-1
CDR3: CASGTGAHNEQFF

V: TRBV11-2
CDR3: CASSLGSYGYTF

V: TRBV11-3
CDR3: CASSLDGKRELYF

V: TRBV28
CDR3: CASSSAVASSYNEQFF

V: TRBV5-1
CDR3: CASSTIPGTDTQYF